The rows below give T cell receptor beta chains drawn from one sample of a study of T cell repertoires in cytomegalovirus infection. Using its own MiXCR run on the reads, TCRdb lists one record per CDR3 protein. This table has hundreds of thousands of distinct CDR3 sequences, less than 40% appearing once. Sequencing was done on a sample of PBMCs. These receptor sequences come from a human donor in good health (CMV status not recorded). Some clones in this sample may be carry-over from other donors' samples. The CDR3 runs from the conserved cysteine through the conserved F or W. D genes are given only for firm matches. Part of the rows lack a size; the others show once, few, many or a class for expanded clones.

CDR3 DNA: TGTGCCAGCAGTCCCGCCCGTCCATCCCCCGCTTTCTTT
CDR3 protein: CASSPARPSPAFF
J gene: TRBJ1-1
clone size: few
D gene: -
V gene: TRBV28
CDR3 length: 13

CDR3 DNA: TGCAGTGCTAGAGATAGGTGGTCAGATACGCAGTATTTT
CDR3 protein: CSARDRWSDTQYF
J gene: TRBJ2-3
clone size: -
D gene: -
V gene: TRBV20-1
CDR3 length: 13

CDR3 DNA: TGTGCCAGCAGTCGGGGGGGTGGGGAGCAGTTCTTC
CDR3 protein: CASSRGGGEQFF
J gene: TRBJ2-1
clone size: -
D gene: TRBD2
V gene: TRBV7-3
CDR3 length: 12

CDR3 DNA: TGTGCCAGCAGCCTTAGACAGATTCAGAATTCACCCCTCCACTTT
CDR3 protein: CASSLRQIQNSPLHF
J gene: TRBJ1-6
clone size: -
D gene: -
V gene: TRBV4-2
CDR3 length: 15

CDR3 DNA: TGCAGCGTTGATGGGACAGGGGGTGGCTATGGCTACACCTTC
CDR3 protein: CSVDGTGGGYGYTF
J gene: TRBJ1-2
clone size: -
D gene: TRBD1
V gene: TRBV29-1
CDR3 length: 14

CDR3 DNA: TGTGCCAGCAGCTTAGGGGGATTGGATTCTAACTATGGCTACACCTTC
CDR3 protein: CASSLGGLDSNYGYTF
J gene: TRBJ1-2
clone size: few
D gene: -
V gene: TRBV7-2
CDR3 length: 16

CDR3 DNA: TGTGCCAGTAGTGGGATGACAGGGCGGCTGTTTTTT
CDR3 protein: CASSGMTGRLFF
J gene: TRBJ2-2
clone size: -
D gene: TRBD1
V gene: TRBV19
CDR3 length: 12

CDR3 DNA: TGCAGTGCTAGAGATTCGGGACGGGGTCAGCCCCAGCATTTT
CDR3 protein: CSARDSGRGQPQHF
J gene: TRBJ1-5
clone size: few
D gene: -
V gene: TRBV20-1
CDR3 length: 14

CDR3 DNA: TGTGCCAGCAGCCCGGGACAGGGACTGATTAGTACTGAAGCTTTCTTT
CDR3 protein: CASSPGQGLISTEAFF
J gene: TRBJ1-1
clone size: -
D gene: TRBD1
V gene: TRBV7-2
CDR3 length: 16

CDR3 DNA: TGTGCCAGCAGCTATCCAACAGGGCCTATCTATGGCTACACCTTC
CDR3 protein: CASSYPTGPIYGYTF
J gene: TRBJ1-2
clone size: -
D gene: -
V gene: TRBV6-2/TRBV6-3
CDR3 length: 15

CDR3 DNA: TGCAGTGCTAGGGGGGAAATGGACACTGAAGCTTTCTTT
CDR3 protein: CSARGEMDTEAFF
J gene: TRBJ1-1
clone size: few
D gene: -
V gene: TRBV20-1
CDR3 length: 13

CDR3 DNA: TGCGCCAGCAGCTTGGACAGCGCTATGAATGAGCAGTTCTTC
CDR3 protein: CASSLDSAMNEQFF
J gene: TRBJ2-1
clone size: -
D gene: -
V gene: TRBV5-1
CDR3 length: 14

CDR3 DNA: TGTGCCAGCAGCCAAGGGGTAGCCTATAATTCACCCCTCCACTTT
CDR3 protein: CASSQGVAYNSPLHF
J gene: TRBJ1-6
clone size: few
D gene: -
V gene: TRBV14
CDR3 length: 15

CDR3 DNA: TGTGCCAGCAGTACGACAGGAACCTACAATGAGCAGTTCTTC
CDR3 protein: CASSTTGTYNEQFF
J gene: TRBJ2-1
clone size: few
D gene: -
V gene: TRBV7-2
CDR3 length: 14

CDR3 DNA: TGTGCCAGCAGAACAGGGTCGGTTAAGAGCACTGAAGCTTTCTTT
CDR3 protein: CASRTGSVKSTEAFF
J gene: TRBJ1-1
clone size: -
D gene: -
V gene: TRBV7-9
CDR3 length: 15

CDR3 DNA: TGTGCCAGCAGTTACTCCTTGGGGGGGGTGGATTCACCCCTCCACTTT
CDR3 protein: CASSYSLGGVDSPLHF
J gene: TRBJ1-6
clone size: once
D gene: -
V gene: TRBV6-5
CDR3 length: 16